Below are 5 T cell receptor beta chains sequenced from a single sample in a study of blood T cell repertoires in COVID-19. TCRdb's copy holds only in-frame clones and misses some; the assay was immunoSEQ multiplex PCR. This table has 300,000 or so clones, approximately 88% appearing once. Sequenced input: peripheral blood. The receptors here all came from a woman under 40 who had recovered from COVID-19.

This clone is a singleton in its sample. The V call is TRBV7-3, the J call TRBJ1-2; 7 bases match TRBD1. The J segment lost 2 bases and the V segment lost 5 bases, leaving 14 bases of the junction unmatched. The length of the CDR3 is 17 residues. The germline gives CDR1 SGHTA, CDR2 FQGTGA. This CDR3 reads CASSLGTALGVNYGYTF. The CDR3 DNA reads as TGTGCCAGCAGCCTCGGGACAGCCCTTGGGGTCAACTATGGCTACACCTTC. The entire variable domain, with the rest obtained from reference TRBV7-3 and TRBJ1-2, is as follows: GAGVSQTPSNKVTEKGKYVELRCDPISGHTALYWYRQSLGQGPEFLIYFQGTGAADDSGLPNDRFFAVRPEGSVSTLKIQRTERGDSAVYLCASSLGTALGVNYGYTFGSGTRLTVV.

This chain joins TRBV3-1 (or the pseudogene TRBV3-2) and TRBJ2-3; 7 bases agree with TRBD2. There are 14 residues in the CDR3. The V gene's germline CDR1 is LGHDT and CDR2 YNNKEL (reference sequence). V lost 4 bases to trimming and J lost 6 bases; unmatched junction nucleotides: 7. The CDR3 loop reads CASSLRGEGDTQYF. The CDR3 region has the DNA TGTGCCAGCAGCCTACGGGGGGAGGGTGATACGCAGTATTTT.

This chain's CDR3 is CASSHRAASGNTGELFF. CDR3 coding DNA: TGTGCCAGCAGCCATAGGGCGGCTAGCGGGAACACCGGGGAGCTGTTTTTT. The chain combines TRBV7-2 with TRBJ2-2, with TRBD2 matching 7 bases. This CDR3 comprises 17 residues. Germline trimming cut 5 bases from V and 1 base from J; bases unmatched to any gene: 10. CDR1 and CDR2 (germline): SGHTA, FQGNSA.

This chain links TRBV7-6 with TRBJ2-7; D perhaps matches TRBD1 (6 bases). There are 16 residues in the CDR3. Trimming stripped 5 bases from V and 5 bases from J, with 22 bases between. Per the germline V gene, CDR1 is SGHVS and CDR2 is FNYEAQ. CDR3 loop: CASSVPRGPAANEQYF. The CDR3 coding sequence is TGTGCCAGCAGCGTCCCCAGGGGCCCCGCAGCCAACGAGCAGTACTTC.

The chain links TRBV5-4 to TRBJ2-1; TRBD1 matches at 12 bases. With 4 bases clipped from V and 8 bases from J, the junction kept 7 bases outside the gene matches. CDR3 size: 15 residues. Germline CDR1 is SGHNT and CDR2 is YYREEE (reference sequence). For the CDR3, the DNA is TGTGCCAGCAGCGGCCGGGGACAGGGGGCCGATGAGCAGTTCTTC. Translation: CASSGRGQGADEQFF.